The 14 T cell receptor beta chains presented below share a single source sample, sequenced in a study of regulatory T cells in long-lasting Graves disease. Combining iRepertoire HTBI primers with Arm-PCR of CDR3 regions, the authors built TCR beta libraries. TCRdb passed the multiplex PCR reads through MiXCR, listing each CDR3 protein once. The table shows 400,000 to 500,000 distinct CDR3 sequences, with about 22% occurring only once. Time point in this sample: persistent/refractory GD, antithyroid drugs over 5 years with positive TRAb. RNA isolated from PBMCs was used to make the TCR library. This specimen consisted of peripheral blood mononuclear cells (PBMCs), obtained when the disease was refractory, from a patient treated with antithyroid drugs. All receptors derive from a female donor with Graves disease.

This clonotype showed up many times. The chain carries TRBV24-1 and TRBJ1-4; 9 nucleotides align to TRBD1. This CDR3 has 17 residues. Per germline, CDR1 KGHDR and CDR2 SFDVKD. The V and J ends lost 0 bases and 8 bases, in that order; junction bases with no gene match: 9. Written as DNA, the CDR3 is TGTGCCACCAGTGATTTGAGGGACAGGGTATTTAGAGAAAAACTGTTTTTT. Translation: CATSDLRDRVFREKLFF.

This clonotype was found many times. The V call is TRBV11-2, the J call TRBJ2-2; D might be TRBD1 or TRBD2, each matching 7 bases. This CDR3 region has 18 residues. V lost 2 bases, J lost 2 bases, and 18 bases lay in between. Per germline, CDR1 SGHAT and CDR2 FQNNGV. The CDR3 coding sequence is TGTGCCAGCAGCTTAAACCCGGGAGGAGGGGGCAACACCGGGGAGCTGTTTTTT. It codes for CASSLNPGGGGNTGELFF.

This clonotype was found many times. CDR3 protein: CASSEIGVTNYGYTF. The CDR3 DNA reads TGTGCCAGCAGTGAAATCGGGGTGACGAACTATGGCTACACCTTC. This chain joins TRBV6-1 and TRBJ1-2; D unresolved. The CDR3 is 15 amino acids. V was shortened by 2 bases and J by 2 bases, with 12 bases between the two germline ends. The germline gives CDR1 MNHNS, CDR2 SASEGT.

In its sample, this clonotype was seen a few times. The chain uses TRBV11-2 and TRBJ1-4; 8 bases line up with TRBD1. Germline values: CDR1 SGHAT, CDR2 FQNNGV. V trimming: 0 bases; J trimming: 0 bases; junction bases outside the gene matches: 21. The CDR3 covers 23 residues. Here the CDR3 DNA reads TGTGCCAGCAGCTTAGATTTGGACAGGGTGGCCTATACCTTACCCTCAACTAATGAAAAACTGTTTTTT. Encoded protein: CASSLDLDRVAYTLPSTNEKLFF.

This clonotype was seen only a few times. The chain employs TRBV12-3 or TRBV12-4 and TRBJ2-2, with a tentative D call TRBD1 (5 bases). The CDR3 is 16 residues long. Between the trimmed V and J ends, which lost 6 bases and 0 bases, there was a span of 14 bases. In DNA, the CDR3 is TGTGCCAGCAGCCAGGGTGTATACGCGAACACCGGGGAGCTGTTTTTT. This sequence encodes CASSQGVYANTGELFF.

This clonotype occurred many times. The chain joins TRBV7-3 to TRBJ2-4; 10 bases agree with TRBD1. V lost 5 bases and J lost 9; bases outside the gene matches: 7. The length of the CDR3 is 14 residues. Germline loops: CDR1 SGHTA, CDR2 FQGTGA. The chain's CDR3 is CASSPGTGVIIQYF. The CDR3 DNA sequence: TGTGCCAGCAGCCCCGGGACAGGGGTTATCATTCAGTACTTC.

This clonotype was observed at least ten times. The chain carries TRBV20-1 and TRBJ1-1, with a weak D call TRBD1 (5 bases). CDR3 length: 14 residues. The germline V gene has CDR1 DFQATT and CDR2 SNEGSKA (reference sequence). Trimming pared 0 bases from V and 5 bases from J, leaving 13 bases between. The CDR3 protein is CSAREGVARTEAFF. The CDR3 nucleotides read TGCAGTGCTAGAGAGGGGGTGGCAAGGACTGAAGCTTTCTTT.

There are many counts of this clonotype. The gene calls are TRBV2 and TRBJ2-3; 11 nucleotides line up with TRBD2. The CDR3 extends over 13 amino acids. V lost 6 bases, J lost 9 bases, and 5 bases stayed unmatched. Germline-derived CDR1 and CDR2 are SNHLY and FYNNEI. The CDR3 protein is CASRETSGATQYF. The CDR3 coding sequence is TGTGCCAGCAGAGAGACTAGCGGGGCGACGCAGTATTTT.

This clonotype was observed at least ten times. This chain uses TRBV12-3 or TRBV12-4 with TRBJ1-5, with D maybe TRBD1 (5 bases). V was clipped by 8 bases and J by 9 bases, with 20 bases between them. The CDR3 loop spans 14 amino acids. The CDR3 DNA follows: TGTGCCAGCGGAAGCCGGGACTGGGAACCGCCCCAGCATTTT. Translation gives CASGSRDWEPPQHF.

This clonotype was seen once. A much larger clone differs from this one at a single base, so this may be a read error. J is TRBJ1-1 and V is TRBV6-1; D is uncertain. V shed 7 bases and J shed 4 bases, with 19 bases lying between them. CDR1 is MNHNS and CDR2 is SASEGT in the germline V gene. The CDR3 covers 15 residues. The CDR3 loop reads CASKISPREGTEAFF. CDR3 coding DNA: TGTGCCAGCAAAATAAGCCCCCGGGAGGGCACTGAAGCTTTCTTT.

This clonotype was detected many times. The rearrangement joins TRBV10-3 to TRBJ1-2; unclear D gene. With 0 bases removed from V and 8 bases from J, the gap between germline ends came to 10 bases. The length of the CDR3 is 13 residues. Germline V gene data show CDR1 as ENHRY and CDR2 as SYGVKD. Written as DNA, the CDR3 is TGTGCCATCAGTGAGTCGGCATCGGGAGGCTACACCTTC. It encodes CAISESASGGYTF.

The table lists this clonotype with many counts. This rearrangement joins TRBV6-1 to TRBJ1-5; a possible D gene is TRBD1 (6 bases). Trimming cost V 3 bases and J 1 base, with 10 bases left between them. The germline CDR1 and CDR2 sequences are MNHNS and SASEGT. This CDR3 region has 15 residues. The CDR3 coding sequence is TGTGCCAGCAGTGAGCTGAGGGGGAGCAATCAGCCCCAGCATTTT. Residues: CASSELRGSNQPQHF.

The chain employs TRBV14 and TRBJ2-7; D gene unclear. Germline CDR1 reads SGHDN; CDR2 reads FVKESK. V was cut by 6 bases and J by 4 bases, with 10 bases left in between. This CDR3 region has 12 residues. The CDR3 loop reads CASSPTPYEQYF. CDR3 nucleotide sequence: TGTGCCAGCAGTCCAACCCCATACGAGCAGTACTTC.

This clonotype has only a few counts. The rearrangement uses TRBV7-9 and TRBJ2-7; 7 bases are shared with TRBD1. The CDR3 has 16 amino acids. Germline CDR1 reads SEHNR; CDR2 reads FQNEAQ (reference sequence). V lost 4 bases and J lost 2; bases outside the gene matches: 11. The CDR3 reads CASSSIHSGTAYEQYF. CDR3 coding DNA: TGTGCCAGCAGCTCCATTCATTCCGGGACAGCCTACGAGCAGTACTTC.